Given below is one TCR beta chain in context. In the source study's methods: Using reference gene primer amplification, nucleated cell counts were estimated. Clones were read by immunoSEQ multiplex PCR, and TCRdb kept only the in-frame ones, dropping some. That table is the source of V, J and clone size, and D and trimming were worked out from the DNA. The table has about 270,000 clones, less than 90% seen once. The source of the sample is a study of blood T cell repertoires in COVID-19. For the study at large: Nucleic acid was either cDNA or gDNA, and it came from T cells, B-cell-depleted T cells, or PBMCs.

Self-reported history from a screening survey and questionnaire set each donor's cohort. This CDR3 contains 15 residues. Germline V lookup: CDR1 SGDLS, CDR2 YYNGEE. Trimming at V came to 3 bases and at J to 5 bases, leaving 5 bases not matched to a gene. The receptor was isolated from a woman aged 45 to 65 who had recovered from COVID-19. The rearrangement links TRBV9 to TRBJ2-1; 10 bases are a match to TRBD2. Sequenced input: PBMCs or T cells enriched from blood (not recorded which). CDR3 protein: CASSARAGGDNEQFF. CDR3 in DNA: TGTGCCAGCAGCGCAAGAGCGGGAGGGGACAATGAGCAGTTCTTC.